This T cell receptor (beta chain) was recorded in a study of cytomegalovirus exposure and HLA in healthy donors. The PCR used 60 Vbeta and 13 Jbeta primers. Sequencing was performed with immunoSEQ multiplex PCR; in TCRdb, only in-frame clones are kept and a portion is missing. Of roughly 180,000 clones listed, about 82% are singletons. In this sample, this clone turned up once. The same CDR3 is also encoded by other DNA sequences in this sample. Germline-derived CDR1 and CDR2 are SNHLY and FYNNEI. V was shortened by 6 bases and J by 0 bases, with 8 bases between the two germline ends. The CDR3 length is 13 residues.

The source is a male donor in good health and CMV-seronegative. The genes are TRBV2 and TRBJ1-1, with D possibly TRBD1 on 5 matching bases. The source material was PBMCs. The CDR3 loop is CASRGLMNTEAFF. For the CDR3, the DNA is TGTGCCAGCAGGGGACTTATGAACACTGAAGCTTTCTTT.